This TCR beta chain emerged from a study of Graves' ophthalmopathy and Graves' hyperthyroidism. The study's findings and limits: Ophthalmopathy progression cases were predicted by the model with roughly 70% sensitivity and roughly 72% specificity.

Trimming pared 6 bases from V and 1 base from J, leaving 16 bases between. The CDR3 is 15 residues long. Transcripts of RNA were the source for amplifying TCR beta CDR3 regions. HTBI-primed RT-PCR formed the first round, and a multiplex PCR formed the second. TCRdb reanalysed the multiplex PCR reads using MiXCR and keeps one entry per CDR3 protein. The sample lists approximately 500,000 distinct CDR3 sequences; approximately 14% were seen once. The evidence that diagnosis relied on was clinical symptoms, serum thyroxine, TRAb, thyroid ultrasound and orbital computed tomography. Ten or more counts support this clonotype. Antigen specificity is unknown.

The chain uses TRBV12-3 or TRBV12-4 and TRBJ2-7; D not certain. The TCR comes from a woman under 40 with Graves' ophthalmopathy. Sample: blood. The CDR3 spells CASSPGPQGSYEQYF. The CDR3 DNA sequence: TGTGCCAGCAGCCCGGGTCCTCAAGGGTCCTACGAGCAGTACTTC.